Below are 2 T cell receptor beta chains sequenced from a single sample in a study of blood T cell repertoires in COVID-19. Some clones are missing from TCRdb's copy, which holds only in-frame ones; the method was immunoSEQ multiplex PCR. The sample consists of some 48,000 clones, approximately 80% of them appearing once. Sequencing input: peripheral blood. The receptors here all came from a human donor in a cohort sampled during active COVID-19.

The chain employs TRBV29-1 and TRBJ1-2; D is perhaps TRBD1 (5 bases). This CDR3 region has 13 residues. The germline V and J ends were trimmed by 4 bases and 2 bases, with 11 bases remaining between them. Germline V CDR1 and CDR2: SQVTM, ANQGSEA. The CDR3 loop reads CSVGRVLNYGYTF. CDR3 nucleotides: TGCAGCGTTGGCAGGGTCCTAAACTATGGCTACACCTTC.

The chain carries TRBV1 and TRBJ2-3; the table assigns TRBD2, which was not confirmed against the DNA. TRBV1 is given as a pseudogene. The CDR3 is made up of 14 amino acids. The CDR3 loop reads CTSSQGGKTDTQYF. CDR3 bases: TGCACCAGCAGCCAAGGAGGGAAAACAGATACGCAGTATTTT.